A single sample gave rise to the 22 T cell receptor beta chains below, sequenced in a study of cytomegalovirus exposure and HLA in healthy donors. Sequencing was performed with immunoSEQ multiplex PCR; in TCRdb, only in-frame clones are kept and a portion is missing. The sample yields more than 85,000 clones, more than 70% seen once. The sample taken for sequencing was PBMCs. Receptor source: a woman aged 18-29 years in good health and CMV-seronegative.

The gene calls are TRBV5-1 and TRBJ2-3, with 7 bases fitting TRBD2. Unmatched junction bases numbered 4, after V lost 0 bases and J lost 6 bases. The germline CDR1 and CDR2 sequences are SGHRS and YFSETQ. This CDR3 has 14 amino acids. CDR3 protein: CASSLELAMDTQYF. DNA of the CDR3: TGCGCCAGCAGCTTGGAACTAGCGATGGATACGCAGTATTTT.

The chain is built from TRBV18 and TRBJ1-1; 7 positions match TRBD1. Germline lookup yields CDR1 KGHSH and CDR2 LQKENI. V trimming: 3 bases; J trimming: 8 bases; junction bases outside the gene matches: 12. This CDR3 is 15 amino acids long. The CDR3 DNA is TGTGCCAGCTCACCGCGGGACAGTGGAGGTGGGGAAGCTTTCTTT. Its translation: CASSPRDSGGGEAFF. The complete variable domain, with remaining parts taken from reference TRBV18 and TRBJ1-1, reads NAGVMQNPRHLVRRRGQEARLRCSPMKGHSHVYWYRQLPEEGLKFMVYLQKENIIDESGMPKERFSAEFPKEGPSILRIQQVVRGDSAAYFCASSPRDSGGGEAFFGQGTRLTVV.

The chain employs TRBV6-1 and TRBJ2-5; a weak D match, TRBD2 (6 bases). The CDR3 length is 13 residues. Looked up from germline, CDR1 is MNHNS and CDR2 is SASEGT. Between the trimmed V and J ends, which lost 8 bases and 4 bases, there was a span of 14 bases. The CDR3 here is CASRWEDRETQYF. The CDR3 bases are TGTGCCAGCCGTTGGGAGGATCGAGAGACCCAGTACTTC.

V is TRBV2 and J is TRBJ2-4; D gene ambiguous. V lost 4 bases and J lost 5, with 9 bases in between. Germline lookup yields CDR1 SNHLY and CDR2 FYNNEI. The CDR3 contains 13 residues. CDR3 residues: CASSVGSQNIQYF. CDR3 DNA: TGTGCCAGCAGTGTCGGTAGTCAAAACATTCAGTACTTC.

The chain carries TRBV27 and TRBJ2-1; TRBD1 agrees at 9 bases. V was pared by 7 bases and J by 8 bases, with 6 bases of the junction left unmatched. This CDR3 has 13 amino acids. Germline assignment: CDR1 MNHEY and CDR2 SMNVEV (reference sequence). The CDR3 DNA sequence: TGTGCCAGCACGGGGACAGGGAAAGATGAGCAGTTCTTC. This sequence encodes CASTGTGKDEQFF.

The chain uses TRBV2 and TRBJ1-1, with a weak D call TRBD1 (6 bases). V dropped 6 bases and J dropped 1 base, with 12 bases sitting between them. Germline V gene data show CDR1 as SNHLY and CDR2 as FYNNEI. The CDR3 extends over 14 amino acids. The CDR3 loop is CASRKEQGNTEAFF. In DNA form, the CDR3 reads TGTGCCAGCAGGAAAGAACAGGGGAACACTGAAGCTTTCTTT.

V usage is TRBV29-1 and J usage is TRBJ2-1, with 7 bases aligning to TRBD2. Trimming at V came to 3 bases and at J to 9 bases, leaving 11 bases not matched to a gene. The CDR3 spans 14 residues. Germline CDR1 is SQVTM and CDR2 is ANQGSEA. The CDR3 DNA reads TGCAGCGTTGATGAGGCGGGAGTCCTTGGTGAGCAGTTCTTC. Its protein product is CSVDEAGVLGEQFF.

CDR3 in DNA: TGTGCCAGCAGTTTACCGGCTTACAGGGGGCGGTTAGAATCACCCCTCCACTTT. It codes for CASSLPAYRGRLESPLHF. V is TRBV28 and J is TRBJ1-6; 9 positions agree with TRBD1. The ends lost 2 bases at V and 10 bases at J; junction bases unmatched: 15. This CDR3 has 18 amino acids. CDR1 is MDHEN, CDR2 SYDVKM, per germline.

This clone was counted only a few times. The J gene is TRBJ1-2, the V gene TRBV5-6; D possibly corresponds to TRBD1 (5 bases). Germline V gene data show CDR1 as SGHDT and CDR2 as YYEEEE. The CDR3 runs to 15 residues. The V and J ends lost 3 bases and 6 bases respectively, with 18 bases between them. In nucleotides, the CDR3 is TGTGCCAGCAGCTACGCCACGACAGAAACACATGGCTACACCTTC. Its protein product is CASSYATTETHGYTF.

This chain links TRBV9 with TRBJ1-4, with D possibly matching TRBD1 (6 bases). V gave up 5 bases and J gave up 5 bases, with 19 bases separating them. This CDR3 has 16 residues. Germline V gene data show CDR1 as SGDLS and CDR2 as YYNGEE. CDR3 protein: CASSGGFDRLNEKLFF. The CDR3 DNA is TGTGCCAGCAGTGGGGGCTTCGACAGACTCAATGAAAAACTGTTTTTT.

The chain carries TRBV5-8 and TRBJ2-1, with 9 bases fitting TRBD2. The CDR3 length is 18 residues. Per germline, CDR1 SGHTS and CDR2 YDEGEE. Unmatched junction bases numbered 11, after V lost 4 bases and J lost 0 bases. The CDR3 spells CASSPRGLAYNSYNEQFF. DNA of the CDR3: TGTGCCAGCAGCCCAAGAGGACTAGCGTATAACTCCTACAATGAGCAGTTCTTC.

The CDR3 loop reads CASSSSTSGIDVGEQYF. The CDR3 DNA is TGTGCCAGCAGTTCGTCGACTAGCGGGATAGACGTCGGCGAGCAGTACTTC. The chain is built from TRBV27 and TRBJ2-7, with 11 positions matching TRBD2. CDR3 length: 17 residues. Germline-derived CDR1 and CDR2 are MNHEY and SMNVEV (reference sequence). Germline trimming cut 4 bases from V and 6 bases from J; bases unmatched to any gene: 14.

The rearrangement links TRBV15 to TRBJ2-7, with TRBD2 matching 11 bases. Germline CDR1 LNHNV, CDR2 YYDKDF (reference sequence). J was trimmed by 7 bases and V by 1 base; bases with no gene match: 6. CDR3 length: 15 residues. The CDR3 region is CATSRVGTSGREQYF. The CDR3 DNA follows: TGTGCCACCAGCAGAGTGGGGACTAGCGGTCGGGAGCAGTACTTC.

The V gene is TRBV5-1, the J gene TRBJ1-2, with 7 bases that match TRBD1. Germline CDR1 and CDR2: SGHRS and YFSETQ. This CDR3 is built from 14 residues. With 4 bases clipped from V and 3 bases from J, the junction kept 6 bases outside the gene matches. CDR3 nucleotides: TGCGCCAGCAGCAACGGGGACAGAGACTATGGCTACACCTTC. Encoded protein: CASSNGDRDYGYTF.

This chain joins TRBV27 and TRBJ2-5; D might be TRBD1 (6 bases). Germline lookup yields CDR1 MNHEY and CDR2 SMNVEV (reference sequence). The V end was cut by 5 bases, the J end by 1 base, with 11 bases between. The CDR3 spans 14 residues. The CDR3 reads CASSTLGAQETQYF. The CDR3 DNA reads TGTGCCAGCAGTACATTGGGGGCCCAAGAGACCCAGTACTTC.

The genes are TRBV28 and TRBJ1-2; possibly TRBD1 for D (6 bases). The V end lost 8 bases, the J end lost 4 bases, and 8 bases lay between the germline ends. CDR3 length equals 11 residues. Germline V lookup: CDR1 MDHEN, CDR2 SYDVKM. The CDR3 sequence is CASRGGYGYTF. In DNA, the CDR3 is TGTGCCAGCCGAGGGGGCTATGGCTACACCTTC.

The chain uses TRBV11-3 and TRBJ2-1, with 7 bases matching TRBD2. This CDR3 is built from 15 residues. Looked up from germline, CDR1 is SGHNT and CDR2 is YENEEA. V was clipped by 5 bases and J by 10 bases; unmatched bases: 14. CDR3 sequence reads: CASSVSGARAGEQFF. The CDR3 region has the DNA TGTGCCAGCAGCGTGAGCGGAGCAAGAGCGGGGGAGCAGTTCTTC.

The V gene is TRBV4-1, the J gene TRBJ2-7; TRBD2 agrees at 11 bases. The CDR3 contains 14 residues. Trimming at V came to 6 bases and at J to 6 bases, leaving 7 bases not matched to a gene. Germline V lookup: CDR1 MGHRA, CDR2 YSYEKL. For the CDR3, the DNA is TGCGCCAGCAGAAGCCTAGCGGGAGGAGTCGAGCAGTACTTC. Translating it yields CASRSLAGGVEQYF.

The J gene is TRBJ2-5, the V gene TRBV9; D is uncertain. V shed 4 bases and J shed 1 base, with 8 bases lying between them. CDR3 length: 13 amino acids. The germline V gene encodes CDR1 SGDLS and CDR2 YYNGEE. The CDR3 is CASSNEAQETQYF. CDR3 sequence (DNA): TGTGCCAGCAGCAACGAGGCCCAAGAGACCCAGTACTTC.

The V and J genes are TRBV9 and TRBJ2-1; TRBD2 matches at 15 bases. The CDR3 extends over 15 amino acids. V shed 0 bases, J shed 14 bases, and the junction held 6 bases outside the gene matches. Germline CDR1 reads SGDLS; CDR2 reads YYNGEE. DNA for the CDR3: TGTGCCAGCAGCGTAGAAGGGACTAGCGGGGGGAAAGAGTTCTTC. Its protein is CASSVEGTSGGKEFF. The variable domain in full, completed from reference TRBV9 and TRBJ2-1, reads DSGVTQTPKHLITATGQRVTLRCSPRSGDLSVYWYQQSLDQGLQFLIQYYNGEERAKGNILERFSAQQFPDLHSELNLSSLELGDSALYFCASSVEGTSGGKEFFGPGTRLTVL.

This clone was observed once. The V and J genes are TRBV19 and TRBJ1-5; TRBD1 aligns across 8 bases. The CDR3 spans 19 residues. With V trimmed by 0 bases and J by 1 base, 11 bases remained unmatched. CDR1 is LNHDA and CDR2 is SQIVND in the germline V gene (reference sequence). Here the CDR3 DNA reads TGTGCCAGTAGTATAGAACACCTGGACAGGGCGTCAAGCAATCAGCCCCAGCATTTT. Encoded protein: CASSIEHLDRASSNQPQHF.

The V gene is TRBV7-9, the J gene TRBJ2-1, with 9 bases fitting TRBD2. The V gene's germline CDR1 is SEHNR and CDR2 FQNEAQ (reference sequence). V lost 3 bases to trimming and J lost 5 bases; unmatched junction nucleotides: 8. The CDR3 covers 16 residues. The CDR3 reads CASSFWSSGGHNEQFF. CDR3 DNA sequence: TGTGCCAGCAGCTTTTGGAGTAGCGGGGGTCACAATGAGCAGTTCTTC.